Below, 21 T cell receptor beta chains from the same sample are listed, as sequenced in a study of CD8+CD57+ T cells in acquired aplastic anemia. Genomic DNA served as template for TCR beta VDJ and CDR3 profiling. TCRdb reprocessed the reads via MiXCR and lists one record per CDR3 protein. The sample lists a few hundred thousand distinct CDR3 sequences; approximately 60% were seen once. The sample comprised sorted CD4+, CD8+, or CD8+CD57+ T cells (not recorded which) from PBMCs. These receptors all come from a human donor in good health.

A few counts support this clonotype. The rearrangement joins TRBV27 to TRBJ2-4; 7 bases are a match to TRBD1. The germline V gene has CDR1 MNHEY and CDR2 SMNVEV (reference sequence). The CDR3 consists of 16 residues. Trimming removed 1 base from V and 0 bases from J; junction bases left unmatched: 3. The CDR3 DNA is TGTGCCAGCAGTTTATTAGGGGGCATAGCCAAAAACATTCAGTACTTC. Translated, it gives CASSLLGGIAKNIQYF.

The chain carries TRBV7-3 and TRBJ2-3; 7 bases align to TRBD1. Germline CDR1 is SGHTA and CDR2 is FQGTGA. V shed 5 bases and J 0 bases; nucleotides not matched to a gene: 8. The CDR3 is 16 amino acids. The CDR3 here is CASSPRQGSSTDTQYF. As DNA, the CDR3 is TGTGCCAGCAGCCCCAGACAGGGATCTAGCACAGATACGCAGTATTTT.

The genes are TRBV9 and TRBJ2-1; D possibly corresponds to TRBD2 (6 bases). CDR3 size: 15 residues. CDR1 and CDR2 (germline): SGDLS, YYNGEE. Trimming took 6 bases from V and 7 from J, leaving 20 bases between them. Here the CDR3 reads CASTNLGVEGNEQFF. CDR3 DNA: TGTGCCAGCACCAACCTGGGGGTGGAGGGTAATGAGCAGTTCTTC.

This chain joins TRBV7-8 and TRBJ1-6; D is perhaps TRBD1 (5 bases). From germline, CDR1 is SGHVS and CDR2 FQNEAQ. V was shortened by 6 bases and J by 9 bases, with 15 bases between the two germline ends. The CDR3 has 14 residues. The CDR3 here is CASRGVGESSPLHF. The CDR3, as DNA: TGTGCCAGCAGGGGGGTAGGGGAATCTTCACCCCTCCACTTT.

CDR3 bases: TGTGCCACCAGCAGAGATCCGCGGGGCAATGAGCAGTTCTTC. Its translation is CATSRDPRGNEQFF. The chain has TRBV15 and TRBJ2-1; TRBD2 is a possible D gene (6 bases). Germline V CDR1 and CDR2: LNHNV, YYDKDF (reference sequence). CDR3 length: 14 amino acids. The ends were cut back, 0 bases at V and 6 bases at J, with 9 bases in the middle.

This chain connects TRBV28 to TRBJ2-4; D is undetermined. V lost 2 bases and J 8 bases, leaving 4 bases between the germline ends. CDR3 length equals 11 residues. Germline CDR1 and CDR2: MDHEN and SYDVKM. The CDR3 DNA reads TGTGCCAGCAGTTTAACTGACATTCAGTACTTC. It yields the protein CASSLTDIQYF.

This clonotype is a singleton in its sample. The chain couples TRBV25-1 to TRBJ1-5; 7 positions agree with TRBD1. Trimming removed 2 bases from V and 5 bases from J; junction bases left unmatched: 6. The CDR3 spans 15 residues. Germline V CDR1 and CDR2: MGHDK, SYGVNS. In DNA, the CDR3 is TGTGCCAGCAGTGAACCCGACAGGGACCATCAGCCCCAGCATTTT. This sequence encodes CASSEPDRDHQPQHF.

This clonotype has a handful of counts. The chain uses TRBV6-5 and TRBJ1-1; a possible D gene is TRBD1 (6 bases). Per germline, CDR1 MNHEY and CDR2 SVGAGI. V was trimmed by 6 bases and J by 4 bases, leaving 12 bases between them. This CDR3 spans 13 amino acids. The CDR3 DNA reads TGTGCCAGCAGCACCAGGGGCGGCACTGAAGCTTTCTTT. It encodes CASSTRGGTEAFF.

The chain recombines TRBV20-1 with TRBJ1-1; 9 nucleotides agree with TRBD1. Germline-derived CDR1 and CDR2 are DFQATT and SNEGSKA (reference sequence). The trim removed 6 bases at V and 5 bases at J, leaving 7 bases unmatched. The CDR3 is made up of 13 amino acids. The CDR3 spells CSALQGAATEAFF. CDR3 in DNA: TGCAGTGCCCTACAGGGGGCGGCGACTGAAGCTTTCTTT.

As to this clonotype: A read error may explain this, as a much larger clone is one base away. V and J are TRBV19 and TRBJ2-1, with 7 bases identical to TRBD2. V was pared by 3 bases and J by 5 bases, with 7 bases of the junction left unmatched. This CDR3 comprises 15 residues. The germline CDR1 and CDR2 sequences are LNHDA and SQIVND (reference sequence). CDR3 sequence (DNA): TGTGCCAGTAGTATGAAAGCGGGGCTCCACAATGAGCAGTTCTTC. Encoded protein: CASSMKAGLHNEQFF.

This clonotype was picked up many times. The gene calls are TRBV5-6 and TRBJ2-7; D is ambiguous. V lost 1 base, J lost 2 bases, and 10 bases lay in between. CDR1 and CDR2 (germline): SGHDT, YYEEEE. The length of the CDR3 is 14 residues. CDR3 sequence (DNA): TGTGCCAGCAGCTTGCGCGCGTACGCCTACGAGCAGTACTTC. It codes for CASSLRAYAYEQYF. Looking up the rest from reference TRBV5-6 and TRBJ2-7 gives the full variable domain: DAGVTQSPTHLIKTRGQQVTLRCSPKSGHDTVSWYQQALGQGPQFIFQYYEEEERQRGNFPDRFSGHQFPNYSSELNVNALLLGDSALYLCASSLRAYAYEQYFGPGTRLTVT.

The rearrangement joins TRBV24-1 to TRBJ2-1; 7 nucleotides match TRBD2. J lost 0 bases, V lost 6 bases, and 4 bases had no gene match. This CDR3 is built from 15 residues. Germline V gene sequence: CDR1 KGHDR, CDR2 SFDVKD. Written as DNA, the CDR3 is TGTGCCACCAGTATGCGGGGGAGCTCCTACAATGAGCAGTTCTTC. It yields the protein CATSMRGSSYNEQFF.

This clonotype was seen at least ten times. The gene calls are TRBV28 and TRBJ1-5; perhaps TRBD1 as D (6 bases). The V end was cut by 4 bases, the J end by 2 bases, with 15 bases between. CDR3 length: 16 amino acids. Germline CDR1 MDHEN, CDR2 SYDVKM. CDR3 residues: CASSSPTGFGNQPQHF. CDR3 coding DNA: TGTGCCAGCAGTTCCCCAACAGGGTTCGGCAATCAGCCCCAGCATTTT.

V and J are TRBV10-3 and TRBJ1-2, with D unclear. Germline loops: CDR1 ENHRY, CDR2 SYGVKD. Trimming removed 0 bases at V and 6 bases at J, with 5 bases between. CDR3 length equals 12 residues. The DNA for the CDR3 is TGTGCCATCAGTGAGTCGAAAAATGGCTACACCTTC. This gives the protein CAISESKNGYTF.

The rearrangement uses TRBV7-9 and TRBJ1-5; 7 bases align to TRBD1. The CDR3 has 16 residues. V shed 5 bases and J 5 bases; nucleotides not matched to a gene: 12. The germline V gene encodes CDR1 SEHNR and CDR2 FQNEAQ (reference sequence). The CDR3 DNA sequence: TGTGCCAGCAGCCCGATTTTTAGACAGGGAGATCAGCCCCAGCATTTT. Amino acids: CASSPIFRQGDQPQHF.

The rearrangement joins TRBV2 to TRBJ2-7; maybe TRBD1 (6 bases). Trimming took off 3 bases at V and 4 bases at J, with 16 bases between the two ends. The CDR3 extends over 15 amino acids. The germline gives CDR1 SNHLY, CDR2 FYNNEI. This chain's CDR3 is CASSDRAGASYEQYF. Here the CDR3 DNA reads TGTGCCAGCAGTGATCGGGCAGGGGCGTCATACGAGCAGTACTTC.

The J gene is TRBJ1-2, the V gene TRBV7-2, with 8 bases identical to TRBD1. The V segment lost 5 bases and the J segment 7 bases; nucleotides outside the gene matches: 3. The CDR3 contains 12 residues. Germline V gene sequence: CDR1 SGHTA, CDR2 FQGNSA. CDR3 in DNA: TGTGCCAGCAGCAGGACAGGGTCTGGCTACACCTTC. Its protein product is CASSRTGSGYTF.

Ten or more counts support this clonotype. The J gene is TRBJ2-1, the V gene TRBV7-3; D unresolved. The germline gives CDR1 SGHTA, CDR2 FQGTGA. The V and J ends lost 0 bases and 5 bases respectively, with 11 bases between them. The CDR3 is made up of 15 amino acids. The CDR3 loop reads CASSLTTARNNEQFF. In DNA form, the CDR3 reads TGTGCCAGCAGCTTAACGACCGCTAGAAACAATGAGCAGTTCTTC.

The genes are TRBV7-8 and TRBJ2-5; the D call may be TRBD1 or TRBD2 (5 bases each). The CDR3 runs to 13 residues. Trimming pared 0 bases from V and 5 bases from J, leaving 7 bases between. Germline values: CDR1 SGHVS, CDR2 FQNEAQ. This CDR3 is CASSLAGDETQYF. Written as DNA, the CDR3 is TGTGCCAGCAGCTTAGCAGGGGACGAGACCCAGTACTTC.

This rearrangement joins TRBV6-4 to TRBJ2-1; 9 bases map to TRBD1. Per germline, CDR1 MRHNA and CDR2 SNTAGT. The CDR3 extends over 15 amino acids. Unmatched junction bases numbered 6, after V lost 4 bases and J lost 5 bases. The CDR3 nucleotides are TGTGCCAGCAGTGCAAGACAGGGGGTAAACAATGAGCAGTTCTTC. This encodes CASSARQGVNNEQFF.

This clonotype was counted many times. V is TRBV6-1 and J is TRBJ1-1, with D unclear. Trimming removed 2 bases at V and 2 bases at J, with 6 bases between. Germline V gives CDR1 MNHNS, CDR2 SASEGT. The CDR3 spans 13 residues. CDR3 nucleotide sequence: TGTGCCAGCAGTGAACCAGATAACACTGAAGCTTTCTTT. Its translation: CASSEPDNTEAFF.